This entry is about one TCR beta chain. Its target is not known. The PCR made use of 60 Vbeta and 13 Jbeta primers. Assay: immunoSEQ multiplex PCR; the TCRdb copy retains only in-frame clones and omits some. The data show about 190,000 clones, just under 75% seen once. The entry originates in a study of cytomegalovirus exposure and HLA in healthy donors. General observations from the study: Compared with the roughly 700-donor mean, an Asian-associated ancestry cluster reportedly had fewer N-insertions, according to a later analysis. Cytomegalovirus-associated TCR beta chains were listed, numbering roughly 150. Specificity for CMV antigens was confirmed in vitro for three of the CMV-associated chains.

The germline gives CDR1 LNHDA, CDR2 SQIVND (reference sequence). The CDR3 extends over 17 amino acids. V shed 5 bases, J shed 5 bases, and the junction held 16 bases outside the gene matches. The chain links TRBV19 to TRBJ2-7, with 9 bases identical to TRBD1. Sequenced input: PBMCs. This TCR was sampled from a woman aged 30 to 39 in good health and CMV-seropositive. DNA for the CDR3: TGTGCCAGTAGTTCGCCCTATGGACAGGGGAGGATAGACGAGCAGTACTTC. The encoded protein is CASSSPYGQGRIDEQYF.